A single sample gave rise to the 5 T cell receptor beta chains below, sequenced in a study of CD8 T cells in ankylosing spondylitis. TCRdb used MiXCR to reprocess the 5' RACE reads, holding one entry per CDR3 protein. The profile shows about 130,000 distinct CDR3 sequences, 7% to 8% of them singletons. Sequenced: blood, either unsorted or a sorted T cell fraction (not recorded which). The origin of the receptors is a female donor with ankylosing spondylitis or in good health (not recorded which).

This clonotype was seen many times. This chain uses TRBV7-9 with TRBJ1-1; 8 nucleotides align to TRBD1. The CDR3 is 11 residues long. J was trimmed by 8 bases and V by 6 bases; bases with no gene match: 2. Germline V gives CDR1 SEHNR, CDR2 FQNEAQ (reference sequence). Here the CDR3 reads CASRRQGEAFF. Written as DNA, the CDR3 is TGTGCCAGCAGGCGACAGGGGGAAGCTTTCTTT.

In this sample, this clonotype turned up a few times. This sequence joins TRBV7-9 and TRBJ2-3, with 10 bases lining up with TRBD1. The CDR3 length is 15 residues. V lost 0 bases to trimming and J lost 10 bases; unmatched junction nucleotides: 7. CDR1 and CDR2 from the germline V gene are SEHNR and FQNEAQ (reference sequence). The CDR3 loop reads CASSLAGTGVAAQYF. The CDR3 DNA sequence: TGTGCCAGCAGCTTAGCCGGGACAGGGGTTGCGGCGCAGTATTTT.

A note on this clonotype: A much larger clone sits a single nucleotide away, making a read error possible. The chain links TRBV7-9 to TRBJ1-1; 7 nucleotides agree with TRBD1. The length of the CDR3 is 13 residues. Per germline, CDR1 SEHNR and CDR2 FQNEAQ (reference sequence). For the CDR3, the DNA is TGTGTCAGCAGTGGGACAGAGCGCGCTGAAGCTTTCTTT. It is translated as CVSSGTERAEAFF. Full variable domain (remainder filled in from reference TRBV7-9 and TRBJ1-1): DTGVSQNPRHKITKRGQNVTFRCDPISEHNRLYWYRQTLGQGPEFLTYFQNEAQLEKSRLLSDRFSAERPKGSFSTLEIQRTEQGDSAMYLCVSSGTERAEAFFGQGTRLTVV.

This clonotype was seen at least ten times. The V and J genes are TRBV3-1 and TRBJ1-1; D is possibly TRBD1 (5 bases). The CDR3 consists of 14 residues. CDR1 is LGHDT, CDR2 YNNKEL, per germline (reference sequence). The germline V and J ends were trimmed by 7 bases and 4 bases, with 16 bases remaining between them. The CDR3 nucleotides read TGTGCCAGCACCCGGGACTCTAAAGCCACTGAAGCTTTCTTT. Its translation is CASTRDSKATEAFF.

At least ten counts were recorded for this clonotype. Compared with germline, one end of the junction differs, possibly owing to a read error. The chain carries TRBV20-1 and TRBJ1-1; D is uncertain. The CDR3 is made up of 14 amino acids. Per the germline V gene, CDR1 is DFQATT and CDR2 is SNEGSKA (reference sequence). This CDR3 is CSAREGNVNTEAFF. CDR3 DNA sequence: TGCAGTGCCAGAGAAGGGAATGTGAACACTGAAGCTTTCTTT.